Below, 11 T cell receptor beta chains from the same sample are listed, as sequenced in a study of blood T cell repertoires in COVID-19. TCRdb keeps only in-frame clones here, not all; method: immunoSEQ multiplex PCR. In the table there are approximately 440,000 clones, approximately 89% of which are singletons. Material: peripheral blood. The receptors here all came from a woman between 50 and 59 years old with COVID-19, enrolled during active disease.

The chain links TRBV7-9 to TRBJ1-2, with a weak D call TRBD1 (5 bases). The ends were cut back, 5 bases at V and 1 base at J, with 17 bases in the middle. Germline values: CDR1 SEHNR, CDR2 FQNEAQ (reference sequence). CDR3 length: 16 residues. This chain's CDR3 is CASSRFGGLDNYGYTF. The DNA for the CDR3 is TGTGCCAGCAGCCGGTTTGGGGGGTTGGATAACTATGGCTACACCTTC.

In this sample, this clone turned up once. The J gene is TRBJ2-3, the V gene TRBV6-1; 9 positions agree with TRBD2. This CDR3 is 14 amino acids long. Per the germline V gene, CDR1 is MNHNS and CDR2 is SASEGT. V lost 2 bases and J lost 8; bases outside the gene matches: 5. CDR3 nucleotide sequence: TGTGCCAGCAGTGAATCTCCAGCGGGGGGTACGCAGTATTTT. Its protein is CASSESPAGGTQYF.

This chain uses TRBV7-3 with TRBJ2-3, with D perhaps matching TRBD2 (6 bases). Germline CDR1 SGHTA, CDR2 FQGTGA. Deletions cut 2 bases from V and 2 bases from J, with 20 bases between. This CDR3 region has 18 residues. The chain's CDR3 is CASSLGFGGRGSTDTQYF. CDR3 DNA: TGTGCCAGCAGCTTAGGGTTTGGCGGGCGGGGCTCCACAGATACGCAGTATTTT. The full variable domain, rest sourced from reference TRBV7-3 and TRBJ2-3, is GAGVSQTPSNKVTEKGKYVELRCDPISGHTALYWYRQSLGQGPEFLIYFQGTGAADDSGLPNDRFFAVRPEGSVSTLKIQRTERGDSAVYLCASSLGFGGRGSTDTQYFGPGTRLTVL.

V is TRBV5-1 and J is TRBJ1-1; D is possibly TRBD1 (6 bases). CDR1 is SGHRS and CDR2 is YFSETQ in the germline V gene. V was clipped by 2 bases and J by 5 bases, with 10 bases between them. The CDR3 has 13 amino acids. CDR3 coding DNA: TGCGCCAGCAGCTTACAGGGAGAAACTGAAGCTTTCTTT. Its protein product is CASSLQGETEAFF.

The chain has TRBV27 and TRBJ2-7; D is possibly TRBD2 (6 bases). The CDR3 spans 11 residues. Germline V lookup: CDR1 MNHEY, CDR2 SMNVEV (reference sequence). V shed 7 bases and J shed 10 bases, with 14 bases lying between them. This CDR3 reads CASTEGKFQYF. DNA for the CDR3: TGTGCCAGCACGGAGGGCAAGTTCCAGTACTTC.

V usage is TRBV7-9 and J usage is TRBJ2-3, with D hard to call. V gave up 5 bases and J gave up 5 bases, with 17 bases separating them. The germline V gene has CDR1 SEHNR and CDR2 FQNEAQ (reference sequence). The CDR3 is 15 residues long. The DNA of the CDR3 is TGTGCCAGCAGCATATCGGGTGAAACGAGAGATACGCAGTATTTT. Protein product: CASSISGETRDTQYF.

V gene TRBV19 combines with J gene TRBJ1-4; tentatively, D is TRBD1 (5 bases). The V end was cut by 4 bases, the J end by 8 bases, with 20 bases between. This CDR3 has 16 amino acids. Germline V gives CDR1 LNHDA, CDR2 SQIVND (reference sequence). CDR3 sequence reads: CASSTRGDPRQEKLFF. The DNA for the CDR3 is TGTGCCAGTAGTACAAGGGGCGATCCTCGGCAGGAAAAACTGTTTTTT. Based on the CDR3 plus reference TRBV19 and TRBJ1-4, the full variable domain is DGGITQSPKYLFRKEGQNVTLSCEQNLNHDAMYWYRQDPGQGLRLIYYSQIVNDFQKGDIAEGYSVSREKKESFPLTVTSAQKNPTAFYLCASSTRGDPRQEKLFFGSGTQLSVL.

In DNA form, the CDR3 reads TGTGCCAGCAGTCCGACAATGGGCGGAAACACCATATATTTT. Translation gives CASSPTMGGNTIYF. V usage is TRBV28 and J usage is TRBJ1-3; D gene ambiguous. CDR3 length equals 14 residues. Germline lookup yields CDR1 MDHEN and CDR2 SYDVKM. The V end was cut by 5 bases, the J end by 4 bases, with 12 bases between.

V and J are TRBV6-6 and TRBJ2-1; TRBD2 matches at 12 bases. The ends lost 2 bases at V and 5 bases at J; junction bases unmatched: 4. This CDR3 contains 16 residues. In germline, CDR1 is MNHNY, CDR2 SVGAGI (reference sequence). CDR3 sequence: CASSYPSGGANNEQFF. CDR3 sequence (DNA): TGTGCCAGCAGTTACCCTAGCGGGGGGGCAAACAATGAGCAGTTCTTC.

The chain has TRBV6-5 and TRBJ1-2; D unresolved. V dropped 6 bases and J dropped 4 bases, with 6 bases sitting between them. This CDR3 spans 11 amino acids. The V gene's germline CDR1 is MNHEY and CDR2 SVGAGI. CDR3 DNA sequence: TGTGCCAGCAGATATTCCTATGGCTACACCTTC. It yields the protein CASRYSYGYTF.

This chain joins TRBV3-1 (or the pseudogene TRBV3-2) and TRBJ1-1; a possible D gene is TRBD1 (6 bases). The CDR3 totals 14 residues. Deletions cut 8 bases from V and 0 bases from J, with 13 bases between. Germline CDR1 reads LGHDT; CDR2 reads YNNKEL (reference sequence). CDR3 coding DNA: TGTGCCAGCTCCGGGGGGGCCTTGAACACTGAAGCTTTCTTT. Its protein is CASSGGALNTEAFF.